This record concerns one T cell receptor beta chain sequence. Its target is unknown. This entry belongs to a study of CD8 T cells in ankylosing spondylitis. General observations from the study: For ankylosing spondylitis blood, a TCR beta motif of seven to nine highly homologous variants appeared characteristic.

Libraries of TCR beta came from quantitative 5'-RACE with molecular barcodes. A single record per CDR3 protein comes from TCRdb applying MiXCR to the 5' RACE reads. The sample shows a few hundred thousand distinct CDR3 sequences, 20% to 25% of them seen only once. The length of the CDR3 is 15 residues. Germline CDR1 and CDR2: MNHEY and SMNVEV (reference sequence). The V and J ends lost 6 bases and 2 bases respectively, with 13 bases between them. Sequencing was done on a sample of blood, either unsorted or a sorted T cell fraction (not recorded which). The receptor's source is a male donor with ankylosing spondylitis. The chain recombines TRBV27 with TRBJ2-2; D remains ambiguous. The CDR3 loop is CASRPIRVNTGELFF. CDR3 coding DNA: TGTGCCAGCAGACCTATACGCGTAAACACCGGGGAGCTGTTTTTT.